A selection of T cell receptor beta chains follows, all from one sample in a study of cytomegalovirus exposure and HLA in healthy donors. Using immunoSEQ multiplex PCR, the repertoire was profiled, and TCRdb retains in-frame clones only, with some absent. Its clone listing holds some 160,000 clones. Sample: PBMCs. The origin of the receptors is a man aged 25-45 years in good health and CMV-seronegative. CDR3s include the opening cysteine and the closing phenylalanine or tryptophan. The order of the fields is D gene, V gene, J gene, CDR3 protein, CDR3 DNA. D genes are given only for firm matches.

d_call: TRBD2; v_call: TRBV15; j_call: TRBJ2-5; cdr3_aa: CATSGPGTSSGETQYF; cdr3_nt: TGTGCCACCAGTGGACCCGGGACTAGCTCGGGAGAGACCCAGTACTTC
d_call: TRBD2; v_call: TRBV6-1; j_call: TRBJ2-1; cdr3_aa: CASSEEGLVSNEQFF; cdr3_nt: TGTGCCAGCAGTGAAGAGGGACTAGTATCCAATGAGCAGTTCTTC
d_call: -; v_call: TRBV5-8; j_call: TRBJ1-5; cdr3_aa: CASSFGLSNQPQHF; cdr3_nt: TGTGCCAGCAGCTTCGGTCTTTCGAATCAGCCCCAGCATTTT
d_call: TRBD2; v_call: TRBV6-1; j_call: TRBJ2-3; cdr3_aa: CASSEGLAGANTQYF; cdr3_nt: TGTGCCAGCAGTGAAGGGCTAGCGGGGGCAAATACGCAGTATTTT
d_call: TRBD1; v_call: TRBV5-1; j_call: TRBJ1-4; cdr3_aa: CASSLQPTGGEEKLFF; cdr3_nt: TGCGCCAGCAGCTTGCAGCCCACAGGGGGAGAGGAAAAACTGTTTTTT
d_call: TRBD2; v_call: TRBV5-1; j_call: TRBJ2-1; cdr3_aa: CASSPTSGSHNEQFF; cdr3_nt: TGCGCCAGCAGCCCGACTAGCGGAAGCCACAATGAGCAGTTCTTC
d_call: TRBD2; v_call: TRBV7-3; j_call: TRBJ2-2; cdr3_aa: CASTLHGAGIAGGKNTGELFF; cdr3_nt: TGTGCCAGCACTCTGCATGGGGCAGGGATAGCGGGAGGAAAAAACACCGGGGAGCTGTTTTTT
d_call: -; v_call: TRBV2; j_call: TRBJ1-5; cdr3_aa: CASTPGLISNQPQHF; cdr3_nt: TGTGCCAGCACCCCCGGACTTATAAGCAATCAGCCCCAGCATTTT
d_call: -; v_call: TRBV6-1; j_call: TRBJ2-7; cdr3_aa: CASSVVVYEQYF; cdr3_nt: TGTGCCAGCAGTGTGGTAGTCTACGAGCAGTACTTC
d_call: TRBD1; v_call: TRBV4-2; j_call: TRBJ1-2; cdr3_aa: CASSQDWTEGAYGYTF; cdr3_nt: TGTGCCAGCAGCCAAGATTGGACGGAGGGGGCCTATGGCTACACCTTC
d_call: TRBD2; v_call: TRBV27; j_call: TRBJ2-1; cdr3_aa: CASRISGLAVYNEQFF; cdr3_nt: TGTGCCAGCAGAATCTCAGGACTAGCGGTCTACAATGAGCAGTTCTTC
d_call: -; v_call: TRBV27; j_call: TRBJ2-5; cdr3_aa: CASSARAQETQYF; cdr3_nt: TGTGCCAGCTCGGCGCGGGCGCAAGAGACCCAGTACTTC
d_call: TRBD2; v_call: TRBV7-3; j_call: TRBJ2-2; cdr3_aa: CASSPRGSGRTGNTGELFF; cdr3_nt: TGTGCCAGCAGCCCAAGAGGTAGCGGGAGGACTGGGAACACCGGGGAGCTGTTTTTT
d_call: TRBD1; v_call: TRBV18; j_call: TRBJ2-7; cdr3_aa: CASSPVSTGTYEQYF; cdr3_nt: TGTGCCAGCTCACCAGTCTCGACAGGGACCTACGAGCAGTACTTC
d_call: TRBD1; v_call: TRBV2; j_call: TRBJ1-4; cdr3_aa: CASRVDRGPEKLFF; cdr3_nt: TGTGCCAGCAGGGTGGACAGGGGGCCTGAAAAACTGTTTTTT
d_call: -; v_call: TRBV15; j_call: TRBJ1-1; cdr3_aa: CATSNLSGHLNTEAFF; cdr3_nt: TGTGCCACCAGCAATCTAAGTGGACACTTGAACACTGAAGCTTTCTTT
d_call: -; v_call: TRBV19; j_call: TRBJ1-4; cdr3_aa: CASTSWSLSEKLFF; cdr3_nt: TGTGCCAGTACCTCATGGTCATTGAGTGAAAAACTGTTTTTT
d_call: TRBD2; v_call: TRBV11-2; j_call: TRBJ2-5; cdr3_aa: CASSRGLAGSETQYF; cdr3_nt: TGTGCCAGCAGCCGAGGACTAGCGGGTTCGGAGACCCAGTACTTC
d_call: TRBD1; v_call: TRBV5-1; j_call: TRBJ2-7; cdr3_aa: CASSWGTGGSEQYF; cdr3_nt: TGCGCCAGCAGCTGGGGGACAGGGGGTTCCGAGCAGTACTTC
d_call: -; v_call: TRBV19; j_call: TRBJ2-5; cdr3_aa: CASRQETGVQETQYF; cdr3_nt: TGTGCCAGTAGACAAGAGACAGGAGTTCAAGAGACCCAGTACTTC
d_call: -; v_call: TRBV27; j_call: TRBJ2-7; cdr3_aa: CASSSGGSGQYF; cdr3_nt: TGTGCCAGCAGTTCCGGAGGTTCTGGGCAGTACTTC
d_call: TRBD2; v_call: TRBV27; j_call: TRBJ2-7; cdr3_aa: CASSSTSGRSEQYF; cdr3_nt: TGTGCCAGCAGTTCGACTAGCGGGAGATCTGAGCAGTACTTC
d_call: -; v_call: TRBV6-6; j_call: TRBJ2-7; cdr3_aa: CASTLTPTGLGEQYF; cdr3_nt: TGTGCCAGCACCCTAACCCCGACAGGCCTCGGGGAGCAGTACTTC
d_call: -; v_call: TRBV21-1; j_call: TRBJ2-2; cdr3_aa: CASSNLFFGAGPNTGELFF; cdr3_nt: TGTGCCAGCAGCAACCTATTTTTTGGTGCGGGACCCAACACCGGGGAGCTGTTTTTT
d_call: TRBD1; v_call: TRBV4-1; j_call: TRBJ2-2; cdr3_aa: CASSPLLGQGETAGELFF; cdr3_nt: TGCGCCAGCAGCCCTTTGCTTGGACAGGGGGAAACCGCCGGGGAGCTGTTTTTT
d_call: -; v_call: TRBV29-1; j_call: TRBJ2-3; cdr3_aa: CSGEREADTQYF; cdr3_nt: TGCAGCGGGGAGCGTGAAGCAGATACGCAGTATTTT
d_call: TRBD2; v_call: TRBV7-3; j_call: TRBJ2-3; cdr3_aa: CASSLRTSGTGTDTQYF; cdr3_nt: TGTGCCAGCAGCTTAAGAACTAGCGGGACAGGCACAGATACGCAGTATTTT
d_call: TRBD2; v_call: TRBV6-6; j_call: TRBJ2-7; cdr3_aa: CASSWGLAGGNEQYF; cdr3_nt: TGTGCCAGCAGCTGGGGACTAGCGGGAGGCAACGAGCAGTACTTC
d_call: TRBD2; v_call: TRBV10-3; j_call: TRBJ2-1; cdr3_aa: CAISDRRTSGSLHNEQFF; cdr3_nt: TGTGCCATCAGTGACCGACGGACTAGCGGGAGCCTACATAATGAGCAGTTCTTC
d_call: -; v_call: TRBV19; j_call: TRBJ1-5; cdr3_aa: CASSIENYSNQPQHF; cdr3_nt: TGTGCCAGTAGTATTGAGAATTATAGCAATCAGCCCCAGCATTTT
d_call: TRBD2; v_call: TRBV5-5; j_call: TRBJ2-5; cdr3_aa: CASSSPRGVKYQETQYF; cdr3_nt: TGTGCCAGCAGCTCGCCGCGGGGGGTCAAATACCAAGAGACCCAGTACTTC
d_call: TRBD1; v_call: TRBV7-2; j_call: TRBJ1-4; cdr3_aa: CASSSFPRGAKSEKLFF; cdr3_nt: TGTGCCAGCAGCTCCTTTCCCAGGGGGGCGAAGAGTGAAAAACTGTTTTTT
d_call: -; v_call: TRBV10-1; j_call: TRBJ2-1; cdr3_aa: CASSVNYASGAYNEQFF; cdr3_nt: TGCGCCAGCAGCGTAAATTACGCGTCGGGGGCCTACAATGAGCAGTTCTTC
d_call: -; v_call: TRBV7-9; j_call: TRBJ1-4; cdr3_aa: CASSNPTGGIFEKLFF; cdr3_nt: TGTGCCAGCAGCAACCCGACGGGGGGAATTTTCGAAAAACTGTTTTTT
d_call: TRBD2; v_call: TRBV11-2; j_call: TRBJ2-2; cdr3_aa: CASSTIRLRGTGELFF; cdr3_nt: TGTGCCAGCAGTACTATCCGCCTGCGGGGGACCGGGGAGCTGTTTTTT
d_call: -; v_call: TRBV5-1; j_call: TRBJ2-2; cdr3_aa: CASSLVRDTNTGELFF; cdr3_nt: TGCGCCAGCAGCTTGGTACGCGATACGAACACCGGGGAGCTGTTTTTT
d_call: TRBD2; v_call: TRBV11-2; j_call: TRBJ2-5; cdr3_aa: CASSLEGGWRRGQETQYF; cdr3_nt: TGTGCCAGCAGCTTAGAGGGAGGGTGGCGGAGGGGACAAGAGACCCAGTACTTC
d_call: -; v_call: TRBV27; j_call: TRBJ2-7; cdr3_aa: CASPRLYEQYF; cdr3_nt: TGTGCCAGCCCCAGGTTGTACGAGCAGTACTTC
d_call: -; v_call: TRBV7-2; j_call: TRBJ2-7; cdr3_aa: CASSLVLELHEQYF; cdr3_nt: TGTGCCAGCAGCTTAGTATTGGAGCTCCACGAGCAGTACTTC
d_call: TRBD2; v_call: TRBV25-1; j_call: TRBJ2-1; cdr3_aa: CASSAGPGGRAYNEQFF; cdr3_nt: TGTGCCAGCAGTGCGGGACCAGGCGGGAGGGCCTACAATGAGCAGTTCTTC
d_call: TRBD2; v_call: TRBV6-6; j_call: TRBJ2-5; cdr3_aa: CASSPTSGGETQYF; cdr3_nt: TGTGCCAGCAGTCCGACTAGCGGAGGAGAGACCCAGTACTTC